This T cell receptor beta chain appears in the sequencing data of a study of early T cells in non-severe SARS-CoV-2 infection. This clonotype was counted ten times or more. Each CDR3 protein is one row after TCRdb ran MiXCR on the 5' RACE reads. The sample records approximately 62,000 distinct CDR3 sequences, roughly an eighth being singletons. CDR3 length: 15 amino acids. The V end lost 5 bases, the J end lost 0 bases, and 14 bases lay between the germline ends. CDR1 is MNHEY, CDR2 SMNVEV, per germline (reference sequence). Sequenced: whole blood. The receptor comes from an adult who was a healthcare worker with PCR-confirmed SARS-CoV-2 infection or an uninfected control (not recorded which). The V and J genes are TRBV27 and TRBJ2-7; tentative D call: TRBD1 (5 bases). CDR3 region: CASSPKGPSSYEQYF. Written as DNA, the CDR3 is TGTGCCAGCAGTCCAAAGGGGCCGAGCTCCTACGAGCAGTACTTC.